The rows below give T cell receptor beta chains drawn from one sample of a study of T-cell memory formation after mild COVID-19. A single record per CDR3 protein comes from TCRdb applying MiXCR to the 5' RACE reads. The sample holds some 69,000 distinct CDR3 sequences, 15% to 20% seen once. The specimen sequenced was PBMCs or a T cell subset sorted from them (not recorded which). The receptor source for this set is an adult woman who had mild COVID-19 (a few samples of this study predate the infection). Cell type and time point are not known. Each CDR3 is given with its conserved first and last residue. D genes are given only for firm matches. Only some rows state a clone size, as once, few, many or a class for expanded clones.

>TRBJ1-1|TRBV20-1|NA|NA
TGCAGTGCAGGAGAGGGGACCACTGAAGCTTTCTTT
CSAGEGTTEAFF
>TRBJ2-1|TRBV7-3|NA|few
TGTGCCAGCAGCTTAATAGGTGGGGATGAGCAGTTCTTC
CASSLIGGDEQFF
>TRBJ2-5|TRBV4-1|NA|few
TGCGCCAGCAGTCGTTCAGGGGCCGAGACCCAGTACTTC
CASSRSGAETQYF
>TRBJ2-7|TRBV6-2/TRBV6-3|NA|NA
TGTGCCAGCATGGACTGGGCGGAGACCTACGAGCAGTACTTC
CASMDWAETYEQYF
>TRBJ2-5|TRBV5-1|TRBD2|few
TGCGCCAGCAGCTGGGGGACTAGCGGGGTGCAAGAGACCCAGTACTTC
CASSWGTSGVQETQYF
>TRBJ1-1|TRBV4-3|NA|NA
TGCGCCAGCAGCCAAGATTTGGTCAACACTGAAGCTTTCTTT
CASSQDLVNTEAFF
>TRBJ2-1|TRBV30|NA|few
TGTGCCTGGAGTTCTGGTGGGTGGGGGGAGCAGTTCTTC
CAWSSGGWGEQFF
>TRBJ2-7|TRBV7-8|NA|NA
TGTGCCAGCGACCCTGGGACCTCCTACGAGCAGTACTTC
CASDPGTSYEQYF
>TRBJ1-3|TRBV20-1|NA|NA
TGCAGTGCTAACCCCCGGGCCCAGATGCCCACTGAGGGGGGAAACACCATATATTTT
CSANPRAQMPTEGGNTIYF
>TRBJ2-7|TRBV9|NA|few
TGTGCCAGCAGCGTAGGTGGGAACCCCTACGAGCAGTACTTC
CASSVGGNPYEQYF
>TRBJ2-1|TRBV7-9|TRBD2|NA
TGTGCCAGCAGCGTCGGGACTAGCAATGAGCAGTTCTTC
CASSVGTSNEQFF